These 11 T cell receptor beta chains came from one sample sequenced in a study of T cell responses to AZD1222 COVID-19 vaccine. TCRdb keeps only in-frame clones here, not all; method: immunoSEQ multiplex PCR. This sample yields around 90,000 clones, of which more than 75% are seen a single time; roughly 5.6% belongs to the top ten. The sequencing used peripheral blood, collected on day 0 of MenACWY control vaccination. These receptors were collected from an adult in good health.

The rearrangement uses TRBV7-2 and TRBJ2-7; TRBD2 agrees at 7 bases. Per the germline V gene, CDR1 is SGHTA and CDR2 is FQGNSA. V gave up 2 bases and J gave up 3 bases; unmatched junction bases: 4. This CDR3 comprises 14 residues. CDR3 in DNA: TGTGCCAGCAGCTTATCGGCTAGCGGCTACGAGCAGTACTTC. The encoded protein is CASSLSASGYEQYF.

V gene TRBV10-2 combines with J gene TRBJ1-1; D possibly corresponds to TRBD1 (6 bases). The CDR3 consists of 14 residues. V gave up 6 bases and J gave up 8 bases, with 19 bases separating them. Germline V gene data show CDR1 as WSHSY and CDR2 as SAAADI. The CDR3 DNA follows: TGCGCCAGCAGCCCAGACAGGACCTCTATGGAAGCTTTCTTT. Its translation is CASSPDRTSMEAFF.

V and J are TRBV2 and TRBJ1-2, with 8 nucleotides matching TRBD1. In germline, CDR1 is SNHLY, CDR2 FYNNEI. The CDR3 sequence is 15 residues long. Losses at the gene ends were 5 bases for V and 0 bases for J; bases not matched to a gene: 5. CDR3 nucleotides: TGTGCCAGCAGTCCCGACAGGGGAGCTAACTATGGCTACACCTTC. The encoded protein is CASSPDRGANYGYTF.

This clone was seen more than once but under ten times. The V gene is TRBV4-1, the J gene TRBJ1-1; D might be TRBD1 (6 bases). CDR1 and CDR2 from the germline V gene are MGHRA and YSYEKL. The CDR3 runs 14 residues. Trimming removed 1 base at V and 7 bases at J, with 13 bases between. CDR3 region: CASSQGQEVGEAFF. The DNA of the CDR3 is TGCGCCAGCAGCCAAGGACAGGAAGTTGGTGAAGCTTTCTTT.

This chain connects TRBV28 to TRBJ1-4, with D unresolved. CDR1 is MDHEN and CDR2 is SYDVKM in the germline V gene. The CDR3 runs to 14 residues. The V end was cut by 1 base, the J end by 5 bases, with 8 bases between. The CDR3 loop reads CASSLSGVNEKLFF. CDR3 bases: TGTGCCAGCAGTTTATCCGGGGTCAATGAAAAACTGTTTTTT.

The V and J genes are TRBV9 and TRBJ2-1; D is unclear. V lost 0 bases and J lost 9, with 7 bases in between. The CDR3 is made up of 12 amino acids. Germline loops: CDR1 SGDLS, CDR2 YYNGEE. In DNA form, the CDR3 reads TGTGCCAGCAGCGTAGCGTTTAGTGAGCAGTTCTTC. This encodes CASSVAFSEQFF.

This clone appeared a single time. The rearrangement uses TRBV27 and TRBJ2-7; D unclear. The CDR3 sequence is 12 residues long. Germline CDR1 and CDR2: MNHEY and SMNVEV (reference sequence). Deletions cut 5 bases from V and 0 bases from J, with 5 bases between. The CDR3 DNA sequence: TGTGCCAGCAGTCTCAGCTCCTACGAGCAGTACTTC. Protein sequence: CASSLSSYEQYF.

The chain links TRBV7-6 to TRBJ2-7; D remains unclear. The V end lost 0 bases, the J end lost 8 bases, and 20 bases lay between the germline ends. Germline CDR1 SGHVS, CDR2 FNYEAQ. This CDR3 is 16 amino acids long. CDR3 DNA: TGTGCCAGCAGCTTAGCGCTTCTCGTCCCTGGTGTAAAGCAGTACTTC. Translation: CASSLALLVPGVKQYF. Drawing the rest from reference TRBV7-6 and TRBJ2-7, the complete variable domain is GAGVSQSPRYKVTKRGQDVALRCDPISGHVSLYWYRQALGQGPEFLTYFNYEAQQDKSGLPNDRFSAERPEGSISTLTIQRTEQRDSAMYRCASSLALLVPGVKQYFGPGTRLTVT.

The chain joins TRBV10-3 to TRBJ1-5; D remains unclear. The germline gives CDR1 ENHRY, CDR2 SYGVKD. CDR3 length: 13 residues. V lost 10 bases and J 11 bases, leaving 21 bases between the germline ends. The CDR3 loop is CASKQGPVETQHF. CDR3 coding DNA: TGTGCCAGTAAGCAAGGGCCAGTTGAGACCCAGCATTTT.

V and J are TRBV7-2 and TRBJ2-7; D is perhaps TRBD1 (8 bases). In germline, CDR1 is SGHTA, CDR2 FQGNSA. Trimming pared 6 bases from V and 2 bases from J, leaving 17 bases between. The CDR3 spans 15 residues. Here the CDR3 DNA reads TGTGCCAGCAGTTCCCGGACAGGGACTACCTACGAGCAGTACTTC. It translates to CASSSRTGTTYEQYF.

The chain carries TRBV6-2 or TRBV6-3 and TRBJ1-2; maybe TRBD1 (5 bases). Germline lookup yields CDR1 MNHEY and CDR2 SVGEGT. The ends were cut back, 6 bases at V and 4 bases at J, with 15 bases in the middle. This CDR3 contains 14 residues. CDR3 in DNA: TGTGCCAGCAGCCTCACCCAGGGCGGCTATGGCTACACCTTC. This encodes CASSLTQGGYGYTF.